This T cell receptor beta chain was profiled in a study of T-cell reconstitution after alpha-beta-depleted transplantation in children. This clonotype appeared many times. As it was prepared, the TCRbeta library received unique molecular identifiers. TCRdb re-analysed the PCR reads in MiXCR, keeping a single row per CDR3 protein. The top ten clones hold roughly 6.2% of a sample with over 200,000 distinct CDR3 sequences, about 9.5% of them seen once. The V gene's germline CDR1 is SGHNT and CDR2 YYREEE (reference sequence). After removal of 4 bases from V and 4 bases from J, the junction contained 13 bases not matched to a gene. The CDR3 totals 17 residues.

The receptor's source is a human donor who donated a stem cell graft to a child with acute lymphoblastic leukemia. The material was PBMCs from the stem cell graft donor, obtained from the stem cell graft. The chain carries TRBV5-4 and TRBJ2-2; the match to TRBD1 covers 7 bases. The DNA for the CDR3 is TGTGCCAGCAGCAAACCGCGACAGGGCCGGGGCACCGGGGAGCTGTTTTTT. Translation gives CASSKPRQGRGTGELFF. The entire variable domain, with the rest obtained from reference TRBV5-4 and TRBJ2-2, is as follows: ETGVTQSPTHLIKTRGQQVTLRCSSQSGHNTVSWYQQALGQGPQFIFQYYREEENGRGNFPPRFSGLQFPNYSSELNVNALELDDSALYLCASSKPRQGRGTGELFFGEGSRLTVL.